This TCR beta chain came from a study of cytomegalovirus exposure and HLA in healthy donors. This clone came up a few times. It was with 60 Vbeta and 13 Jbeta primers that the PCR ran. Per the authors' pipeline: Unique TCR beta chains totaled approximately 83 million in a later count, with roughly 11 million of them shared. TCRdb keeps only in-frame clones here, not all; method: immunoSEQ multiplex PCR. For V, J and clone size, that table is used; D and trimming come from the DNA. The table records around 190,000 clones, approximately 85% of them present only once. Germline assignment: CDR1 MNHEY and CDR2 SVGAGI. The CDR3 is made up of 14 amino acids. Germline trimming cut 5 bases from V and 7 bases from J; bases unmatched to any gene: 3.

The clonotype was recovered from a woman aged 50 to 60 in good health and CMV-seronegative. The sequenced material came from PBMCs. The chain is built from TRBV6-5 and TRBJ2-1; 12 nucleotides match TRBD2. The CDR3 DNA is TGTGCCAGCAGTGACGGGACTAGCGGGAATGAGCAGTTCTTC. It is translated as CASSDGTSGNEQFF.